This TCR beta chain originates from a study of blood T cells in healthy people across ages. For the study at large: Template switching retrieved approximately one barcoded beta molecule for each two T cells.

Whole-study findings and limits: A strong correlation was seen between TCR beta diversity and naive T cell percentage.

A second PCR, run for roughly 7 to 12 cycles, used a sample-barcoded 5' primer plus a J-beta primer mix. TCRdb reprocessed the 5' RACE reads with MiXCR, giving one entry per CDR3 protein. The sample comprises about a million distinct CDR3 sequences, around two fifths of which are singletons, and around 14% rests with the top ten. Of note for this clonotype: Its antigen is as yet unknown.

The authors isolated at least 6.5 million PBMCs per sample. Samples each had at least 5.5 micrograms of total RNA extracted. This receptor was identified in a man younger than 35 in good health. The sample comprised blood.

The DNA for the CDR3 is TGTGCCAGCAGCCAAGAAAACAGGGGGGAGTATGGCTACACCTTC. Protein sequence: CASSQENRGEYGYTF. The V and J genes are TRBV4-2 and TRBJ1-2, with 8 bases lining up with TRBD1. The J segment lost 5 bases and the V segment lost 0 bases, leaving 5 bases of the junction unmatched. This CDR3 is built from 15 residues. The V gene's germline CDR1 is LGHNA and CDR2 YNFKEQ.